Following are 3 T cell receptor beta chains from one sample sequenced in a study of lymphopenia after photon versus proton radiotherapy (dated by TCRdb to the late 2010s). Library preparation was by the immunoSEQ multiplex PCR assay. TCRdb stores this immuneACCESS table with in-frame sequences only. Part of the clones is absent; in the studies checked, under half of the shortfall reflects unresolved V genes, and no reason is known for the rest. The sample contains around 25,000 clones, approximately 80% of them found a single time. The ten largest clonotypes hold roughly 23% of the sample. This specimen was peripheral blood, taken from a patient treated with photon-based radiotherapy. The receptors come from a man between 40 and 49 years old with gastric cancer.

The rearrangement joins TRBV5-5 to TRBJ1-5; D remains unclear. The V gene lost 3 bases and the J gene lost 4 bases, with 11 bases spanning the gap. CDR1 is SGHKS, CDR2 YYEKEE, per germline (reference sequence). The CDR3 has 14 amino acids. This CDR3 reads CASSSGWGNQPQHF. The CDR3, as DNA: TGTGCCAGCAGCTCGGGGTGGGGTAATCAGCCCCAGCATTTT.

The chain carries TRBV7-8 and TRBJ1-6; D is ambiguous. Germline lookup yields CDR1 SGHVS and CDR2 FQNEAQ. V was pared by 1 base and J by 3 bases, with 10 bases between. The CDR3 has 16 amino acids. This chain's CDR3 is CASSLDPKGYNSPLHF. As DNA, the CDR3 is TGTGCCAGCAGCTTAGACCCCAAGGGCTATAATTCACCCCTCCACTTT.

By its share, this clone is medium-sized. The chain recombines TRBV7-9 with TRBJ2-2; D unclear. CDR3 length equals 16 residues. Germline V gene lookup returns CDR1 SEHNR and CDR2 FQNEAQ (reference sequence). Trimming took 4 bases from V and 0 from J, leaving 12 bases between them. The CDR3 DNA is TGTGCCAGCAGCTCCTTCCGGACGTCGAACACCGGGGAGCTGTTTTTT. Translation gives CASSSFRTSNTGELFF.